What follows describes a single TCR beta chain. Antigen: not known. Method: immunoSEQ multiplex PCR; TCRdb's copy keeps in-frame clones and lacks some. The table includes fewer than 70,000 clones, around 96% detected once. Germline V gives CDR1 SGHNT, CDR2 YYREEE (reference sequence). CDR3 length equals 14 residues. Trimming shortened V by 4 bases and J by 2 bases, and 10 bases separated the two germline ends. The data were obtained in a study of cytomegalovirus exposure and HLA in healthy donors. Study-level points and caveats: Rare TCR sequences dominated, though some public TCRs recurred in many donors. In the 120 or so validation repertoires, 94% of cluster scores exceeded 0, per a later analysis. The study labeled 164 TCR beta chains cytomegalovirus-associated.

This clonotype was obtained from a man between 18 and 35 years old in good health and CMV-seronegative. What was sequenced was PBMCs. The chain joins TRBV5-4 to TRBJ1-3; no reliable D call. The CDR3 reads CASSKGSAGNTIYF. DNA for the CDR3: TGTGCCAGCAGCAAGGGTAGCGCTGGAAACACCATATATTTT.